A selection of T cell receptor beta chains follows, all from one sample in a study of T cells expressing NK-cell markers. TCRdb re-called the 5' RACE reads, yielding one record per CDR3 amino acid sequence without DNA. This sample carries 350,000 to 500,000 distinct CDR3 sequences, with roughly 8% going to the ten biggest clones. Sequenced sample: blood T cells: a sorted CD56 or NKG2C T cell subset, CD4+ or CD8+ T cells, or bulk PBMC T cells (not recorded which). These receptors originate from a woman between 18 and 75 years old in good health. CDR3s include the opening cysteine and the closing phenylalanine or tryptophan.

19,TRBJ2-1,TRBV11-1,CASSPGLAGFDGTYNEQFF
14,TRBJ1-1,TRBV9,CASSVRDRNTEAFF
16,TRBJ2-1,TRBV24-1,CATSDYGLAGYNEQFF
14,TRBJ2-3,TRBV20-1,CSARVAGYTDTQYF
16,TRBJ2-7,TRBV28,CASSTGEASGAYEQYF
15,TRBJ2-5,TRBV5-1,CASSAPILAPGTQYF
14,TRBJ1-6,TRBV3-1,CASSQEAGPTPLHF
15,TRBJ1-2,TRBV12-3/TRBV12-4,CASSLGRGLAYGYTF
17,TRBJ2-1,TRBV5-6,CASSRGVGLAGFNQQFF
16,TRBJ2-3,TRBV20-1,CSAQKTSGTFTDTQYF
15,TRBJ2-2,TRBV4-3,CASTLTSGVTGELFF
17,TRBJ1-6,TRBV6-5,CASLDRGRGVNNSPLHF
16,TRBJ2-1,TRBV7-2,CASSLVGGAGGDEQFF
15,TRBJ2-7,TRBV5-4,CASTPGLANSYEQYF
12,TRBJ2-7,TRBV12-3/TRBV12-4,CASSPESYEQYF
16,TRBJ2-5,TRBV28,CASSFRGGGRLETQYF
14,TRBJ2-7,TRBV6-2/TRBV6-3,CASSWTSGTYEQYF
18,TRBJ2-1,TRBV20-1,CSARDLGVSSGAYNEQFF
17,TRBJ1-6,TRBV12-3/TRBV12-4,CASSPPGKGIANSPLHF
14,TRBJ2-1,TRBV6-1,CASSLEGVHNEQFF
13,TRBJ1-6,TRBV27,CASLGAYNSPLHF
11,TRBJ2-1,TRBV10-1,CASSEGSEQFF
13,TRBJ2-5,TRBV6-1,CASGSGRGETQYF
16,TRBJ1-1,TRBV11-2,CASSFSVGQGVTEAFF
14,TRBJ1-4,TRBV4-3,CASSFGGLNEKLFF
13,TRBJ2-3,TRBV27,CASSLSVTDTQYF
16,TRBJ2-7,TRBV15,CATSRDPRTPPYEQYF
12,TRBJ1-6,TRBV12-3/TRBV12-4,CASSRSNSPLHF
14,TRBJ2-7,TRBV28,CASNRGSSSYEQYF
15,TRBJ2-1,TRBV12-3/TRBV12-4,CASSLLTGGPNEQFF
16,TRBJ2-1,TRBV7-9,CASIHPLAPADSEQFF
16,TRBJ2-1,TRBV4-3,CASSPGTSGVYNEQFF
14,TRBJ1-5,TRBV20-1,CSARTQLGGQPQHF
15,TRBJ2-5,TRBV10-3,CAISEGPPRGETQYF
17,TRBJ2-3,TRBV20-1,CSARDLLLAGGADTQYF
12,TRBJ2-1,TRBV20-1,CIFNTIDNEQFF
14,TRBJ2-3,TRBV7-3,CASSLGLNTDTQYF
14,TRBJ1-1,TRBV20-1,CSAGQMTGRTEAFF